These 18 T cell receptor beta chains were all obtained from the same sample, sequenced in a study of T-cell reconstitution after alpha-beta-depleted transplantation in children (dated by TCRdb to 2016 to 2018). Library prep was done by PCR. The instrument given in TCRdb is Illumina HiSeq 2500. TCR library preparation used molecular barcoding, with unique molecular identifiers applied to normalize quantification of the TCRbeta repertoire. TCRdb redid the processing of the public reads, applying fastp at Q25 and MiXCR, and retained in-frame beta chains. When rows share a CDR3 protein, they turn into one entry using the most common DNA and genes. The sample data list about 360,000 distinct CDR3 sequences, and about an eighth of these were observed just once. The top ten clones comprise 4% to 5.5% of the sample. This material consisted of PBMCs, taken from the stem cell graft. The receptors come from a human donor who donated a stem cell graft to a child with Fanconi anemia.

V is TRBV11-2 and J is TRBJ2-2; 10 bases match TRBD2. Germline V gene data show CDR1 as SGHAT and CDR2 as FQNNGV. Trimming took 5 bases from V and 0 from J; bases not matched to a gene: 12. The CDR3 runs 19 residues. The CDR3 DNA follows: TGTGCCAGCAGCCCCGGCGGGTTACTAGCGGGGTCGAACACCGGGGAGCTGTTTTTT. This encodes CASSPGGLLAGSNTGELFF.

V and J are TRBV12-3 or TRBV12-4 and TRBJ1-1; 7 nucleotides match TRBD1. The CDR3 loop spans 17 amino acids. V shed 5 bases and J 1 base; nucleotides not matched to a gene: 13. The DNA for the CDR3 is TGTGCCAGCAGTACGTTGGCGACAGGGACCACGAACACTGAAGCTTTCTTT. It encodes CASSTLATGTTNTEAFF.

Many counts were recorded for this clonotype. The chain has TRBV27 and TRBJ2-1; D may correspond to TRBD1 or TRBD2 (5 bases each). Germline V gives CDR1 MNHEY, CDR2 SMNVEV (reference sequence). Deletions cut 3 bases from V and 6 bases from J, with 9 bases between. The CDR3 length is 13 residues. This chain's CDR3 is CASSLQGPNEQFF. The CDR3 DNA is TGTGCCAGCAGTTTGCAGGGACCCAATGAGCAGTTCTTC.

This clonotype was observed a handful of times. The CDR3 reads CSARPPGTGYTGELFF. The CDR3 DNA reads TGCAGTGCTAGACCTCCCGGGACAGGGTACACCGGGGAGCTGTTTTTT. J is TRBJ2-2 and V is TRBV20-1, with 9 bases matching TRBD1. The J segment lost 3 bases and the V segment lost 2 bases, leaving 7 bases of the junction unmatched. Per the germline V gene, CDR1 is DFQATT and CDR2 is SNEGSKA (reference sequence). CDR3 length: 16 amino acids.

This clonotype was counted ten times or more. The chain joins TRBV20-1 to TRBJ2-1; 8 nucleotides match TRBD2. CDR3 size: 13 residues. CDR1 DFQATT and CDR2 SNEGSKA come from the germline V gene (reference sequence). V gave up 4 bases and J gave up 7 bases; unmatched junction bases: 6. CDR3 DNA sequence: TGCAGTGCTAATGGACTAGCAGGGAATGAGCAGTTCTTC. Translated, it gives CSANGLAGNEQFF.

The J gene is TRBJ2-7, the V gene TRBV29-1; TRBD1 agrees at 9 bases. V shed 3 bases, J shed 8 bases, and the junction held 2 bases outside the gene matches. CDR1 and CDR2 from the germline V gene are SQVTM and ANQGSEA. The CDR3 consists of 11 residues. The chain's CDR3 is CSVDTGGQQYV. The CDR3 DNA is TGCAGCGTTGATACAGGGGGCCAGCAGTACGTC.

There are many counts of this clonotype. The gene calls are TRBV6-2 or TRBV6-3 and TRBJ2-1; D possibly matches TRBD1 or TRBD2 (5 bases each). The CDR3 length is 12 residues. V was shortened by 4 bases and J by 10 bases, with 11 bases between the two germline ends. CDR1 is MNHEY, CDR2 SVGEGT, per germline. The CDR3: CASSSGPREQFF. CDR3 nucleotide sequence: TGTGCCAGCAGTTCGGGACCCCGGGAGCAGTTCTTC.

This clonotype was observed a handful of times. The CDR3 sequence: CASSWEGKNTEAFF. Here the CDR3 DNA reads TGTGCCAGCTCCTGGGAGGGCAAGAACACTGAAGCTTTCTTT. The rearrangement uses TRBV11-2 and TRBJ1-1, with unresolved D. With 8 bases removed from V and 1 base from J, the gap between germline ends came to 14 bases. CDR1 is SGHAT, CDR2 FQNNGV, per germline. CDR3 length: 14 amino acids.

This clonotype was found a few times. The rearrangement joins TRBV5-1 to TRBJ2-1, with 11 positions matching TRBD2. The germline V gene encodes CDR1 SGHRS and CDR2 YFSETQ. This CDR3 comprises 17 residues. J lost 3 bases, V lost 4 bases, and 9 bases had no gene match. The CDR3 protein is CASSPDLLAGGYNEQFF. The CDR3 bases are TGCGCCAGCAGCCCCGACCTCCTAGCGGGGGGCTACAATGAGCAGTTCTTC.

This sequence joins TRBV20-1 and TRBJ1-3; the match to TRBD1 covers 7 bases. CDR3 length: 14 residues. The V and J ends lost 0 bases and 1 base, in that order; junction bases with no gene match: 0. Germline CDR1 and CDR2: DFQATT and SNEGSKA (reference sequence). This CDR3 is CSARETGSGNTIYF. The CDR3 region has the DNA TGCAGTGCTAGAGAGACAGGGTCTGGAAACACCATATATTTT.

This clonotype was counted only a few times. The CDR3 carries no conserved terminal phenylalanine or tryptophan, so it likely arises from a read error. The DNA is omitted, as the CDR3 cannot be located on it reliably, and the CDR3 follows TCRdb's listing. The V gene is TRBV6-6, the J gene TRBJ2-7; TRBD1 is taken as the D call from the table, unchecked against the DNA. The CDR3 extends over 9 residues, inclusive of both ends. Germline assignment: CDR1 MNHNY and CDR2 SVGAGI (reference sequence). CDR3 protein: CAGSGEQGY.

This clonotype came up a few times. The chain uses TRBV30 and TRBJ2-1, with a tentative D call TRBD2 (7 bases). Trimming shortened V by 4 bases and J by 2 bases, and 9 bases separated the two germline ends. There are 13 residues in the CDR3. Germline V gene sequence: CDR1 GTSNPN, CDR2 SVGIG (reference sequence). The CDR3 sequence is CAWTRGPYNEQFF. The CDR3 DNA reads TGTGCCTGGACGCGGGGGCCCTACAATGAGCAGTTCTTC.

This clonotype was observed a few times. CDR3 DNA: TGTGCCAGCAGTGGGGGTCTAGGCTACACCTTC. As protein: CASSGGLGYTF. V usage is TRBV6-4 and J usage is TRBJ1-2; D is undetermined. V dropped 4 bases and J dropped 8 bases, with 8 bases sitting between them. Looked up from germline, CDR1 is MRHNA and CDR2 is SNTAGT. The CDR3 consists of 11 residues.

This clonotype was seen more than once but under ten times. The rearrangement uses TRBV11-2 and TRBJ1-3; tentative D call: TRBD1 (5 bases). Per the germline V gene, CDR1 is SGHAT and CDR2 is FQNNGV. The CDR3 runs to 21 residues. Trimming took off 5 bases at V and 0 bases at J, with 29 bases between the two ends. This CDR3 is CASSLDFGQGRQGLSGNTIYF. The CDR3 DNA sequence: TGTGCCAGCAGCCTCGATTTCGGACAAGGTCGGCAGGGACTCTCTGGAAACACCATATATTTT.

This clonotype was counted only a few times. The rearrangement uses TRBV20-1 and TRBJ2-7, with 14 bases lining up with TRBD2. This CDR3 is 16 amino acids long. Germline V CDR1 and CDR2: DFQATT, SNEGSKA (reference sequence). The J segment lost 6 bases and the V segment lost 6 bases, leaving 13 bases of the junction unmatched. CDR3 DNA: TGCAGTGCCCATCGGACTAGCGGGGGGCCCGGTGTCGAGCAGTACTTC. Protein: CSAHRTSGGPGVEQYF.

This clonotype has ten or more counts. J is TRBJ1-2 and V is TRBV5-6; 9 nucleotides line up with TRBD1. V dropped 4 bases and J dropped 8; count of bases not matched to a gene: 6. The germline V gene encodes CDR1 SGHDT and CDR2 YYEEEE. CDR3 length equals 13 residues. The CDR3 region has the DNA TGTGCCAGCAGCACAGGGGGCGCGGGGGGCTACACCTTC. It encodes CASSTGGAGGYTF.

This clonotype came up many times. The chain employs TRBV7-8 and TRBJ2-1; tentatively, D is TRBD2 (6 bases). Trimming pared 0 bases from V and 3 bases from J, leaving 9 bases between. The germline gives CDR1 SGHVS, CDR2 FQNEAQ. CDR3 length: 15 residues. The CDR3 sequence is CASSLAEGRYNEQFF. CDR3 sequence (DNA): TGTGCCAGCAGCTTAGCGGAGGGTCGCTACAATGAGCAGTTCTTC.

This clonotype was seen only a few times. This chain's CDR3 is CASKEPRDNENTEAFF. The DNA for the CDR3 is TGTGCCAGCAAGGAACCCCGGGACAACGAGAACACTGAAGCTTTCTTT. V and J are TRBV6-1 and TRBJ1-1; TRBD1 might be the D (6 bases). This CDR3 has 16 residues. V shed 7 bases and J shed 1 base, with 19 bases lying between them. Germline V gene lookup returns CDR1 MNHNS and CDR2 SASEGT.